The clone carrying this T cell receptor (beta chain) was counted a single time. These data originate in a study of cytomegalovirus exposure and HLA in healthy donors. The CDR3 length is 15 residues. From germline, CDR1 is MNHNS and CDR2 SASEGT. Trimming at V came to 1 base and at J to 0 bases, leaving 1 base not matched to a gene. Primers: 60 Vbeta forward and 13 Jbeta reverse. Libraries were prepared by immunoSEQ multiplex PCR; TCRdb keeps only in-frame clonotypes and omits some of them. Of tens of thousands of clones listed, roughly 85% are singletons. This receptor was identified in a female donor in good health and CMV-seronegative. Specimen: PBMCs. The gene calls are TRBV6-1 and TRBJ2-3, with 7 bases identical to TRBD2. CDR3 protein: CASSEVSGSTDTQYF. DNA of the CDR3: TGTGCCAGCAGTGAAGTTAGCGGGAGCACAGATACGCAGTATTTT.